This TCR beta chain originates from a study of blood T cell repertoires in COVID-19. Using immunoSEQ multiplex PCR, the repertoire was profiled, and TCRdb retains in-frame clones only, with some absent. The sample includes roughly 190,000 clones, roughly nine tenths of them seen just once. The CDR3 is 15 amino acids. V lost 4 bases, J lost 6 bases, and 17 bases lay in between. CDR1 is WNHNN and CDR2 is SYGVQD in the germline V gene (reference sequence). Material: peripheral blood. The sequence derives from a man aged 55 to 69 with active or convalescent COVID-19. The gene calls are TRBV10-1 and TRBJ2-3, with a weak D call TRBD2 (7 bases). DNA for the CDR3: TGCGCCAGCAGTGCAGGCGGGGGCCGGCTGGATACGCAGTATTTT. Residues: CASSAGGGRLDTQYF.